This T cell receptor (beta chain) was found in a study of control samples from healthy donors and cancer patients. V lost 0 bases and J lost 0, with 12 bases in between. This CDR3 has 18 amino acids. The germline V gene encodes CDR1 LGHDT and CDR2 YNNKEL (reference sequence). Data came from immunoSEQ multiplex PCR; TCRdb stores just in-frame clones and leaves some out. The table lists over 200,000 clones, roughly 80% of them singletons. This receptor was obtained from a woman in her fifties or sixties with lung cancer. Source material: PBMCs. The chain combines TRBV3-1 (or the pseudogene TRBV3-2) with TRBJ2-6, with a tentative D call TRBD1 (6 bases). The CDR3 here is CASSQDSQGTSGANVLTF. DNA for the CDR3: TGTGCCAGCAGCCAAGATTCACAGGGAACCTCTGGGGCCAACGTCCTGACTTTC.